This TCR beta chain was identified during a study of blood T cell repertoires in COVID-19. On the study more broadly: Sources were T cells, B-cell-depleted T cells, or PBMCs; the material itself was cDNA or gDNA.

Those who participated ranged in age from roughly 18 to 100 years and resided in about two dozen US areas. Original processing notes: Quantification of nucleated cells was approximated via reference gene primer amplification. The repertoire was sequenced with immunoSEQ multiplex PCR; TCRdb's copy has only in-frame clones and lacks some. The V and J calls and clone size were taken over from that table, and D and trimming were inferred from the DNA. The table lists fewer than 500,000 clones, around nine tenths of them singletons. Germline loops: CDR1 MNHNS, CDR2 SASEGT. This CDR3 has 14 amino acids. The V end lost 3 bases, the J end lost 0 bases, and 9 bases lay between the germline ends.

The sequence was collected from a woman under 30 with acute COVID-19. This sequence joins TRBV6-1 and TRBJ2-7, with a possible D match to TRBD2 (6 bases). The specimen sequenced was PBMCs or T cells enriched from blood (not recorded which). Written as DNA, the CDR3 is TGTGCCAGCAGTGAGCGGGGTAGCTCCTACGAGCAGTACTTC. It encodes CASSERGSSYEQYF.